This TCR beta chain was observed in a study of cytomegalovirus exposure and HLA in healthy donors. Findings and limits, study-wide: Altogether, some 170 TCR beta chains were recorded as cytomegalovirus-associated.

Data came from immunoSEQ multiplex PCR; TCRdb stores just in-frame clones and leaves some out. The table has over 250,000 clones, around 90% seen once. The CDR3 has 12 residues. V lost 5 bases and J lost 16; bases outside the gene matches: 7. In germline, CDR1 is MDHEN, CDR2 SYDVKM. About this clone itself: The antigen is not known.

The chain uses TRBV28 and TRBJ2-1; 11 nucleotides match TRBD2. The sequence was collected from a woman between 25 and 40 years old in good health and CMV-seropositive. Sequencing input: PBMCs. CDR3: CASSTLAGGLFF. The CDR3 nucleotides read TGTGCCAGCAGTACATTAGCGGGGGGGCTTTTCTTC.